This paragraph covers one TCR beta chain sequence. The target antigen is unknown. This sample was included in a study of OX40 agonist ivuxolimab in advanced cancers. Whole-study context: The study reported partial responses in three patients: one hepatocellular carcinoma, two cutaneous melanoma.

The CDR3 contains 13 residues. Germline lookup yields CDR1 SEHNR and CDR2 FQNEAQ (reference sequence). The V end lost 5 bases, the J end lost 6 bases, and 11 bases lay between the germline ends. Method: immunoSEQ multiplex PCR; TCRdb's copy keeps in-frame clones and lacks some. The data contain approximately 80,000 clones, under 95% of them singletons. Whole-study results and caveats: At 0.1 to 3.0 mg/kg, CD4+ and CD8+ blood T cells expanded clonally by week 6. On average, CD8+ T cells showed a greater number of expanded clones than CD4+.

Patients were ruled out by autoimmune disease history or systemic immunosuppression. The source is an adult with an advanced solid tumor such as melanoma, head and neck, liver or kidney cancer. This chain connects TRBV7-9 to TRBJ1-5; D is undetermined. The sequences come from CD4+ or CD8+ T cells sorted from blood, collected in a trial of the OX40 agonist ivuxolimab. Here the CDR3 reads CASSDLGVQPQHF. In DNA form, the CDR3 reads TGTGCCAGCAGCGACCTAGGTGTTCAGCCCCAGCATTTT.